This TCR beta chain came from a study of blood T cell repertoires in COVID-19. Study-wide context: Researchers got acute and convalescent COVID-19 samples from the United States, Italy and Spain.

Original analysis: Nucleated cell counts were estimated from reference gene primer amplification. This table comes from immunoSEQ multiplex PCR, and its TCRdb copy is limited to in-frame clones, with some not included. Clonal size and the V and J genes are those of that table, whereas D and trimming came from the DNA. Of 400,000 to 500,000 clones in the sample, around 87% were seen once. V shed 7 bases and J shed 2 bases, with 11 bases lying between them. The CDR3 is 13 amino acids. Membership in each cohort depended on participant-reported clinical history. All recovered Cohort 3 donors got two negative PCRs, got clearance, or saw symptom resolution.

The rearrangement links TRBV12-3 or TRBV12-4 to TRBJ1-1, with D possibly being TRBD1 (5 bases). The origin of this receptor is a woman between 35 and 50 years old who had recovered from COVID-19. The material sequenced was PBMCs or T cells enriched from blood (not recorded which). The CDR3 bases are TGTGCCAGCATTCCTCAGGGTAACACTGAAGCTTTCTTT. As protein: CASIPQGNTEAFF.